Listed below are T cell receptor beta chains from one sample, sequenced in a study of blood T cell repertoires in COVID-19. Some clones are missing from TCRdb's copy, which holds only in-frame ones; the method was immunoSEQ multiplex PCR. The data contain 150,000 to 200,000 clones, roughly 84% of them seen just once; the ten biggest clones take up more than 14%. Material: peripheral blood. All receptors derive from a woman aged 70-85 years with COVID-19, enrolled during active disease. Both conserved end residues are part of each CDR3. D genes are given only for firm matches. Only part of the rows carry a size: once, few, many, or a class if the clone is expanded.

clone size	J gene	D gene	V gene	CDR3 protein	CDR3 DNA
.	TRBJ1-2	.	TRBV6-1	CASSELRGGYGYTF	TGTGCCAGCAGTGAATTGCGGGGAGGGTATGGCTACACCTTC
.	TRBJ2-7	TRBD2	TRBV7-2	CASSLDIGTSSEQYF	TGTGCCAGCAGCTTAGACATTGGGACTAGTAGCGAGCAGTACTTC
.	TRBJ2-2	TRBD2	TRBV19	CASSLAGRTGELFF	TGTGCCAGTAGTTTAGCGGGTCGGACCGGGGAGCTGTTTTTT
.	TRBJ2-7	TRBD2	TRBV28	CAANGAGGNEQYF	TGTGCCGCGAACGGAGCGGGAGGCAACGAGCAGTACTTC
.	TRBJ1-1	.	TRBV6-5	CASGAGANTEAFF	TGTGCCAGCGGGGCGGGAGCGAACACTGAAGCTTTCTTT
.	TRBJ2-7	TRBD2	TRBV27	CASSKRGTYEQYF	TGTGCCAGCAGTAAGCGGGGGACCTACGAGCAGTACTTC
.	TRBJ1-5	.	TRBV6-5	CASSSTNWNQPQHF	TGTGCCAGCAGTTCGACAAATTGGAATCAGCCCCAGCATTTT
many	TRBJ1-5	.	TRBV5-6	CASSFLGRGNQPQHF	TGTGCCAGCAGCTTCCTTGGGAGGGGCAATCAGCCCCAGCATTTT
.	TRBJ1-1	TRBD1	TRBV28	CASSKTSNRGLSTEAFF	TGTGCCAGCAGTAAGACCTCCAACAGGGGGTTGAGCACTGAAGCTTTCTTT
.	TRBJ2-2	TRBD2	TRBV6-2/TRBV6-3	CASSYGTSGGTNTGELFF	TGTGCCAGCAGTTACGGGACAAGCGGGGGGACTAACACCGGGGAGCTGTTTTTT
.	TRBJ2-7	TRBD2	TRBV11-1	CASSFRGGSPYEQYF	TGTGCCAGCAGCTTTCGTGGCGGGAGCCCCTACGAGCAGTACTTC
.	TRBJ2-3	.	TRBV6-1	CASSEARQDTQYF	TGTGCCAGCAGTGAAGCGAGACAGGATACGCAGTATTTT
.	TRBJ1-1	TRBD1	TRBV10-3	CAIRQTGKDTEAFF	TGTGCCATCAGACAGACAGGGAAGGACACTGAAGCTTTCTTT
.	TRBJ1-1	TRBD1	TRBV6-2/TRBV6-3	CASSYRETGGNEAFF	TGTGCCAGCAGTTACAGGGAAACAGGGGGTAACGAAGCTTTCTTT